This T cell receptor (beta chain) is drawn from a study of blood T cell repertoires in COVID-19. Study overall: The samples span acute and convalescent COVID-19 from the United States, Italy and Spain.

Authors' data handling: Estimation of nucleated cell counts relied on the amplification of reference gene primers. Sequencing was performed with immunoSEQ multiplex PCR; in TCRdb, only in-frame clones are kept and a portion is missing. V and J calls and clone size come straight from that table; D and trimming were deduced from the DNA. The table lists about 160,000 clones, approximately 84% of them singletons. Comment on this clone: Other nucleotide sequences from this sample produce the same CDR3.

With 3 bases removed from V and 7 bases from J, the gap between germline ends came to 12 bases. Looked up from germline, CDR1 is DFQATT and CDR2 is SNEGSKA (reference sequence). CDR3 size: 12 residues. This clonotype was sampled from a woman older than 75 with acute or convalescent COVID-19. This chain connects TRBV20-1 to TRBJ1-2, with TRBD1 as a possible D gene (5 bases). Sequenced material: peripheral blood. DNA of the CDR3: TGCAGTGCTAGTCGGGGGTCCGGTGGCTACACCTTC. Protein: CSASRGSGGYTF.